The 25 T cell receptor beta chains listed next were all sequenced from one sample in a study of cytomegalovirus exposure and HLA in healthy donors (dated by TCRdb to 2017 to 2019). Libraries were constructed by the immunoSEQ multiplex PCR assay. The multiplex PCR relied on a mix of 60 forward primers for TCR Vbeta segments and 13 reverse primers for TCR Jbeta segments. TCRdb's version of the immuneACCESS table is confined to in-frame rearrangements and falls short of the full clone set. An unresolved V gene accounts for under half of the shortfall where checked; the remainder is of unknown origin. The sample data list roughly 130,000 clones, and roughly four fifths of these were observed just once. The leading ten clones occupy around 10% of the sample. Sequenced: PBMCs. The receptor source for this set is a male donor in good health and CMV-seropositive.

This rearrangement joins TRBV6-1 to TRBJ1-2; 8 bases match TRBD1. After removal of 6 bases from V and 5 bases from J, the junction contained 5 bases not matched to a gene. This CDR3 has 13 residues. CDR1 is MNHNS, CDR2 SASEGT, per germline. The CDR3 coding sequence is TGTGCCAGCAGGATGGACAGGGTATATGGCTACACCTTC. Encoded protein: CASRMDRVYGYTF.

This chain links TRBV21-1 with TRBJ2-2; no DNA check was done on the table's D call, TRBD1. TRBV21-1 is a pseudogene segment. This CDR3 is built from 17 residues. CDR3 residues: CASSKNWDRKNTGELFF. DNA for the CDR3: TGTGCCAGCAGCAAAAATTGGGACAGGAAGAACACCGGGGAGCTGTTTTTT.

V and J are TRBV27 and TRBJ2-7, with TRBD2 matching 11 bases. Germline values: CDR1 MNHEY, CDR2 SMNVEV (reference sequence). J gave up 3 bases and V 5 bases, and 9 bases lay outside the gene matches. CDR3 length equals 16 residues. CDR3 loop: CASSPSGLAGYYEQYF. CDR3 nucleotide sequence: TGTGCCAGCAGTCCCTCCGGACTAGCGGGTTACTACGAGCAGTACTTC.

The chain combines TRBV30 with TRBJ2-7; TRBD2 might be the D (6 bases). Germline V lookup: CDR1 GTSNPN, CDR2 SVGIG (reference sequence). Deletions cut 5 bases from V and 2 bases from J, with 19 bases between. CDR3 size: 15 residues. CDR3 DNA sequence: TGTGCCTGGGTGGGGCGGGACGTCCTCCCCTACGAGCAGTACTTC. It is translated as CAWVGRDVLPYEQYF.

The chain recombines TRBV5-4 with TRBJ1-1; 9 bases map to TRBD1. The CDR3 totals 12 residues. Germline loops: CDR1 SGHNT, CDR2 YYREEE (reference sequence). The junction had 0 bases not matched to a gene; V was cut back by 3 bases and J by 6 bases. The CDR3 loop is CASSWDRAEAFF. Written as DNA, the CDR3 is TGTGCCAGCAGCTGGGACAGGGCTGAAGCTTTCTTT. Together with reference TRBV5-4 and TRBJ1-1, the CDR3 gives the full variable domain: ETGVTQSPTHLIKTRGQQVTLRCSSQSGHNTVSWYQQALGQGPQFIFQYYREEENGRGNFPPRFSGLQFPNYSSELNVNALELDDSALYLCASSWDRAEAFFGQGTRLTVV.

The chain joins TRBV12-5 to TRBJ2-5; maybe TRBD2 (5 bases). This CDR3 comprises 14 residues. Trimming pared 0 bases from V and 5 bases from J, leaving 10 bases between. Germline loops: CDR1 LGHNT, CDR2 FRNRAP. DNA for the CDR3: TGTGCTAGTGGTTTGGTCGGGGTGCCGGAGACCCAGTACTTC. Encoded protein: CASGLVGVPETQYF.

V usage is TRBV6-1 and J usage is TRBJ2-1; maybe TRBD2 (6 bases). CDR3 size: 16 residues. Germline assignment: CDR1 MNHNS and CDR2 SASEGT. V lost 3 bases to trimming and J lost 0 bases, with 12 bases between them. The CDR3 DNA sequence: TGTGCCAGCAGTGAGATTGGCGGGACCTCCTACAATGAGCAGTTCTTC. This gives the protein CASSEIGGTSYNEQFF.

The genes are TRBV7-9 and TRBJ2-1, with 9 bases matching TRBD2. There are 14 residues in the CDR3. V lost 1 base to trimming and J lost 6 bases; unmatched junction nucleotides: 1. Looked up from germline, CDR1 is SEHNR and CDR2 is FQNEAQ (reference sequence). CDR3 loop: CASSLGGRANEQFF. The CDR3 DNA sequence: TGTGCCAGCAGCTTAGGCGGGAGGGCCAATGAGCAGTTCTTC.

The table lists this clone with a count of one. V usage is TRBV13 and J usage is TRBJ2-1; the D gene is possibly TRBD2 (5 bases). This CDR3 is built from 19 residues. In germline, CDR1 is PRHDT, CDR2 FYEKMQ (reference sequence). Trimming removed 5 bases from V and 6 bases from J, with 29 bases in between. The CDR3 here is CASSRGWASSTRRPNEQFF. As DNA, the CDR3 is TGTGCCAGCAGCAGAGGGTGGGCTAGCTCCACGCGGCGTCCCAATGAGCAGTTCTTC.

V usage is TRBV6-4 and J usage is TRBJ2-3; TRBD2 might be the D (6 bases). Germline lookup yields CDR1 MRHNA and CDR2 SNTAGT. The CDR3 runs 17 residues. V gave up 5 bases and J gave up 2 bases, with 20 bases separating them. The CDR3, as DNA: TGTGCCAGCAGTCTAATCCGGGACTCACAAAACACAGATACGCAGTATTTT. Encoded protein: CASSLIRDSQNTDTQYF.

This clone showed up just once. One end of the junction does not line up with germline, which may come from a read error. The chain employs TRBV10-3 and TRBJ2-1, with no clear D. The CDR3 length is 11 residues. Looked up from germline, CDR1 is ENHRY and CDR2 is SYGVKD. Here the CDR3 reads CAISEGSEELF. For the CDR3, the DNA is TGTGCCATCAGTGAGGGCTCCGAGGAACTCTTC.

The chain carries TRBV30 and TRBJ2-7, with TRBD1 matching 8 bases. The CDR3 is made up of 17 amino acids. Germline CDR1 reads GTSNPN; CDR2 reads SVGIG (reference sequence). Trimming at V came to 3 bases and at J to 4 bases, leaving 17 bases not matched to a gene. The CDR3 DNA follows: TGTGCCTGGAGGGTAACCGAACTCGACAGGGGTTTTTACGAGCAGTACTTC. Its translation is CAWRVTELDRGFYEQYF. Drawing the rest from reference TRBV30 and TRBJ2-7, the complete variable domain is SQTIHQWPATLVQPVGSPLSLECTVEGTSNPNLYWYRQAAGRGLQLLFYSVGIGQISSEVPQNLSASRPQDRQFILSSKKLLLSDSGFYLCAWRVTELDRGFYEQYFGPGTRLTVT.

The chain combines TRBV19 with TRBJ2-3; 8 bases match TRBD2. There are 16 residues in the CDR3. Germline CDR1 LNHDA, CDR2 SQIVND (reference sequence). The trim removed 3 bases at V and 0 bases at J, leaving 5 bases unmatched. CDR3 region: CASSIGGRPSTDTQYF. The CDR3 nucleotides read TGTGCCAGTAGTATTGGCGGGAGGCCTAGCACAGATACGCAGTATTTT.

V gene TRBV19 combines with J gene TRBJ2-1; 9 bases are shared with TRBD2. The junction had 12 bases not matched to a gene; V was cut back by 6 bases and J by 0 bases. CDR3 length: 18 amino acids. Germline V gene sequence: CDR1 LNHDA, CDR2 SQIVND (reference sequence). This chain's CDR3 is CASSDTGTSQSSYNEQFF. The CDR3 region has the DNA TGTGCCAGTAGCGATACCGGGACTAGCCAAAGCTCCTACAATGAGCAGTTCTTC.

The chain combines TRBV2 with TRBJ2-5; 8 nucleotides agree with TRBD1. The length of the CDR3 is 14 residues. Germline lookup yields CDR1 SNHLY and CDR2 FYNNEI. The J segment lost 0 bases and the V segment lost 8 bases, leaving 5 bases of the junction unmatched. CDR3 nucleotide sequence: TGTGCCAGCCCAGTGACAGGGGACCAAGAGACCCAGTACTTC. Translation gives CASPVTGDQETQYF.

The chain combines TRBV7-3 with TRBJ2-1; the D gene is possibly TRBD1 (6 bases). The V gene lost 3 bases and the J gene lost 7 bases, with 19 bases spanning the gap. Germline V lookup: CDR1 SGHTA, CDR2 FQGTGA. This CDR3 contains 16 residues. The CDR3 nucleotides are TGTGCCAGCAGCTTCAAAACAGGGACCCCGGTGAATGAGCAGTTCTTC. It yields the protein CASSFKTGTPVNEQFF. Full variable domain (remainder filled in from reference TRBV7-3 and TRBJ2-1): GAGVSQTPSNKVTEKGKYVELRCDPISGHTALYWYRQSLGQGPEFLIYFQGTGAADDSGLPNDRFFAVRPEGSVSTLKIQRTERGDSAVYLCASSFKTGTPVNEQFFGPGTRLTVL.

The chain carries TRBV19 and TRBJ2-3; TRBD2 matches 12 bases. The junction had 8 bases not matched to a gene; V was cut back by 2 bases and J by 5 bases. The CDR3 contains 17 residues. Germline V CDR1 and CDR2: LNHDA, SQIVND (reference sequence). CDR3 bases: TGTGCCAGTAGTATAACGACTAGCGGGAGTGAAGGAGATACGCAGTATTTT. Protein sequence: CASSITTSGSEGDTQYF.

In its sample, this clone was seen once. This chain joins TRBV19 and TRBJ2-1, with a possible D match to TRBD1 (6 bases). V lost 5 bases and J 8 bases, leaving 13 bases between the germline ends. CDR3 size: 13 residues. Germline V gene data show CDR1 as LNHDA and CDR2 as SQIVND (reference sequence). The CDR3 loop is CASSALGGDEQFF. The CDR3 coding sequence is TGTGCCAGTAGTGCCCTAGGGGGAGATGAGCAGTTCTTC.

This chain uses TRBV9 with TRBJ1-2; D ambiguous. The CDR3 is 12 amino acids. Germline CDR1 SGDLS, CDR2 YYNGEE. Trimming removed 3 bases from V and 6 bases from J, with 9 bases in between. For the CDR3, the DNA is TGTGCCAGCAGCGCCCACACCCATGGCTACACCTTC. Amino acids: CASSAHTHGYTF.

The rearrangement uses TRBV28 and TRBJ1-5; TRBD1 agrees at 10 bases. With 5 bases clipped from V and 4 bases from J, the junction kept 5 bases outside the gene matches. Germline CDR1 MDHEN, CDR2 SYDVKM. The CDR3 is made up of 15 amino acids. The CDR3 sequence: CASSPGQGMNQPQHF. The CDR3 DNA sequence: TGTGCCAGCAGTCCGGGACAGGGGATGAATCAGCCCCAGCATTTT.

The chain uses TRBV4-2 and TRBJ2-2; perhaps TRBD1 as D (5 bases). Germline V gene lookup returns CDR1 LGHNA and CDR2 YNFKEQ. Trimming stripped 5 bases from V and 2 bases from J, with 6 bases between. There are 13 residues in the CDR3. The CDR3 DNA reads TGTGCCAGCAGCAGGGGTAACACCGGGGAGCTGTTTTTT. Amino acid sequence: CASSRGNTGELFF.

The chain is built from TRBV7-2 and TRBJ2-7, with 9 bases matching TRBD2. J gave up 0 bases and V 3 bases, and 3 bases lay outside the gene matches. This CDR3 contains 15 residues. In germline, CDR1 is SGHTA, CDR2 FQGNSA. The DNA of the CDR3 is TGTGCCAGCAGCTTTCATAGCGGGGGCTCCTACGAGCAGTACTTC. Its protein product is CASSFHSGGSYEQYF.

This chain joins TRBV5-1 and TRBJ2-3; TRBD1 matches at 11 bases. V dropped 3 bases and J dropped 1; count of bases not matched to a gene: 10. Germline CDR1 reads SGHRS; CDR2 reads YFSETQ. This CDR3 region has 18 residues. DNA for the CDR3: TGCGCCAGCAGCTGGGACAGGGGGGGCTATAGCGGCACAGATACGCAGTATTTT. It translates to CASSWDRGGYSGTDTQYF.

This clone was observed once. The genes are TRBV7-2 and TRBJ2-7; a weak D match, TRBD2 (6 bases). CDR3 length: 14 amino acids. Germline V gives CDR1 SGHTA, CDR2 FQGNSA. V dropped 4 bases and J dropped 7 bases, with 17 bases sitting between them. The CDR3: CASSSPMARGEQYF. CDR3 nucleotides: TGTGCCAGCAGCTCTCCTATGGCCCGGGGGGAGCAGTACTTC.

This chain joins TRBV28 and TRBJ2-3; 8 nucleotides match TRBD1. V was clipped by 5 bases and J by 3 bases; unmatched bases: 7. The CDR3 is 15 amino acids. Germline CDR1 is MDHEN and CDR2 is SYDVKM. DNA for the CDR3: TGTGCCAGCAGTACAACAGGGGGGAGAACAGATACGCAGTATTTT. This codes for CASSTTGGRTDTQYF.